This is a list of T cell receptor beta chains from one sample in a study of brain metastases from non-small cell lung cancer. The method was immunoSEQ multiplex PCR; TCRdb's version includes in-frame clones alone and lacks a portion of them. This sample has approximately 6,400 clones, with approximately 78% found just once. Sequencing input: primary lung tumor tissue. Receptor source: a donor aged 40 or over with non-small cell lung cancer. CDR3s include the opening cysteine and the closing phenylalanine or tryptophan. D genes are given only for firm matches. Clone size is stated in some rows and not others, as once, few, many or a class when expanded.

V gene	J gene	D gene	clone size	CDR3 protein	CDR3 DNA
TRBV19	TRBJ2-7	-	-	CASSPAVGSYEQYF	TGTGCCAGTAGCCCCGCGGTGGGCTCCTACGAGCAGTACTTC
TRBV15	TRBJ2-5	TRBD2	-	CATSSASGGKTQYF	TGTGCCACCAGCAGCGCTAGCGGGGGGAAGACCCAGTACTTC
TRBV2	TRBJ1-1	-	-	CASSERNSGNTEAFF	TGTGCCAGCAGTGAACGGAACAGTGGCAACACTGAAGCTTTCTTT
TRBV2	TRBJ1-5	-	-	CASSHGENQPQHF	TGTGCCAGCAGTCACGGCGAGAATCAGCCCCAGCATTTT
TRBV6-5	TRBJ1-2	TRBD1	-	CASRRPGQGIYGYTF	TGTGCCAGCAGACGTCCGGGACAGGGGATATATGGCTACACCTTC
TRBV7-9	TRBJ1-2	TRBD1	-	CASSPRAGTGYGYTF	TGTGCCAGCAGCCCCCGAGCCGGGACAGGCTATGGCTACACCTTC
TRBV3-1/TRBV3-2	TRBJ1-6	-	-	CASSLGRGNSPLHF	TGTGCCAGCAGCCTGGGACGGGGTAATTCACCCCTCCACTTT
TRBV5-1	TRBJ1-1	TRBD1	few	CASSPVPLTGRGNTEAFF	TGCGCCAGCAGCCCCGTCCCCCTGACAGGGAGGGGGAACACTGAAGCTTTCTTT
TRBV6-5	TRBJ1-2	-	-	CASTRQDDYGYTF	TGTGCCAGCACCCGACAGGATGACTATGGCTACACCTTC
TRBV5-1	TRBJ2-2	-	-	CASSLGTGINTGELFF	TGCGCCAGCAGCTTAGGCACAGGGATTAACACCGGGGAGCTGTTTTTT
TRBV28	TRBJ2-7	TRBD1	-	CASRDRDRSYEQYF	TGTGCCAGCCGGGACAGGGATAGGTCCTACGAGCAGTACTTC
TRBV28	TRBJ1-6	-	-	CASSGWWVANSPLHF	TGTGCCAGCAGTGGCTGGTGGGTGGCAAATTCACCCCTCCACTTT
TRBV6-5	TRBJ2-1	-	-	CASRNLVGEQFF	TGTGCCAGCAGGAACTTAGTTGGTGAGCAGTTCTTC
TRBV19	TRBJ1-5	-	few	CASSKGRNSNQPQHF	TGTGCCAGTAGTAAGGGACGGAATAGCAATCAGCCCCAGCATTTT
TRBV15	TRBJ2-1	TRBD2	once	CATRPELAGGRDEQFF	TGTGCCACCAGACCTGAATTAGCGGGGGGCAGGGATGAGCAGTTCTTC
TRBV6-1	TRBJ2-7	-	-	CASSEATGLGEQYF	TGTGCCAGCAGTGAAGCTACAGGGTTAGGCGAGCAGTACTTC
TRBV9	TRBJ2-5	TRBD1	-	CASSPTGVGETQYF	TGTGCCAGCAGCCCTACAGGGGTCGGAGAGACCCAGTACTTC
TRBV11-3	TRBJ2-5	TRBD1	-	CASSLGEGRGMETQYF	TGTGCCAGCAGCTTAGGAGAAGGCAGGGGGATGGAGACCCAGTACTTC
TRBV10-1	TRBJ1-6	-	-	CASSEDPGLPLHF	TGCGCCAGCAGTGAGGACCCGGGACTACCCCTCCACTTT
TRBV7-9	TRBJ1-1	TRBD1	-	CASSLDRVRTEAFF	TGTGCCAGCAGCCTAGACAGGGTGAGGACTGAAGCTTTCTTT
TRBV9	TRBJ2-6	-	few	CASSVSPLRSSGANVLTF	TGTGCCAGCAGCGTATCTCCCCTTAGAAGCTCTGGGGCCAACGTCCTGACTTTC
TRBV4-2	TRBJ2-1	-	-	CASSQESTSSYNEQFF	TGTGCCAGCAGCCAAGAGTCTACTAGCTCCTACAATGAGCAGTTCTTC
TRBV9	TRBJ2-4	TRBD2	-	CASSVDPSGTQKNIQYF	TGTGCCAGCAGCGTAGATCCCAGCGGGACTCAAAAAAACATTCAGTACTTC
TRBV6-4	TRBJ1-2	TRBD1	large	CASIRQGDGYTF	TGTGCCAGCATTAGACAGGGAGATGGCTACACCTTC
TRBV18	TRBJ1-2	-	-	CASSHGGRFGYTF	TGTGCCAGCTCCCACGGGGGGCGGTTTGGCTACACCTTC
TRBV9	TRBJ2-1	TRBD2	-	CASSPWTSGGLYNEQFF	TGTGCCAGCAGCCCCTGGACTAGCGGGGGGCTCTACAATGAGCAGTTCTTC
TRBV6-5	TRBJ1-1	-	-	CASSYSWTNTEAFF	TGTGCCAGCAGTTACTCATGGACTAACACTGAAGCTTTCTTT
TRBV3-1/TRBV3-2	TRBJ1-2	-	few	CASSQEDGYTF	TGTGCCAGCAGCCAAGAGGATGGCTACACCTTC
TRBV2	TRBJ1-5	-	-	CASSDERSGNQPQHF	TGTGCCAGCAGTGACGAAAGGTCAGGCAATCAGCCCCAGCATTTT
TRBV5-4	TRBJ1-1	-	-	CASSPGGVVDTEAFF	TGTGCCAGCTCCCCAGGAGGGGTTGTGGACACTGAAGCTTTCTTT
TRBV30	TRBJ1-1	-	-	CAGTAIQAFF	TGTGCCGGGACCGCTATTCAAGCTTTCTTT
TRBV7-9	TRBJ2-7	TRBD1	-	CASSATGPPYEQYF	TGTGCCAGCAGCGCGACAGGGCCCCCCTACGAGCAGTACTTC
TRBV9	TRBJ1-1	TRBD1	-	CASSVATGGPNTEAFF	TGTGCCAGCAGCGTAGCCACAGGGGGTCCGAACACTGAAGCTTTCTTT
TRBV29-1	TRBJ2-2	-	-	CSVRRSEFTGELFF	TGCAGCGTTAGGAGAAGTGAATTCACCGGGGAGCTGTTTTTT
TRBV5-6	TRBJ2-1	-	-	CASSCLEYRSYNEQFF	TGTGCCAGCAGCTGTCTTGAATACCGCTCCTACAATGAGCAGTTCTTC
TRBV29-1	TRBJ1-4	-	-	CSVDNNEKLFF	TGCAGCGTTGACAATAATGAAAAACTGTTTTTT
TRBV19	TRBJ1-5	-	-	CASSISGWPNQPQHF	TGTGCCAGTAGTATAAGCGGGTGGCCCAATCAGCCCCAGCATTTT
TRBV12-3/TRBV12-4	TRBJ2-5	-	-	CASSSTEQETQYF	TGTGCCAGCAGTTCTACTGAACAAGAGACCCAGTACTTC
TRBV7-2	TRBJ1-3	-	-	CASSYGRGPFSGNTIYF	TGTGCCAGCAGCTACGGGAGGGGTCCCTTCTCTGGAAACACCATATATTTT
TRBV24-1	TRBJ2-3	TRBD2	-	CATSDPLAGTTDTQYF	TGTGCCACCAGTGATCCTCTAGCGGGGACCACAGATACGCAGTATTTT